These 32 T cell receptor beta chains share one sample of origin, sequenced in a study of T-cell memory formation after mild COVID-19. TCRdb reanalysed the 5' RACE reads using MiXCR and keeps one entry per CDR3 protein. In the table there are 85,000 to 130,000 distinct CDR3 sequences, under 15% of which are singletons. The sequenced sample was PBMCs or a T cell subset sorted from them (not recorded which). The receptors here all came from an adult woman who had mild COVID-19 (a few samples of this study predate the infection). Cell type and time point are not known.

CDR3 coding DNA: TGTGCCAGCAGTTACAAGGGATACTCCTACGAGCAGTACTTC. Residues: CASSYKGYSYEQYF. This rearrangement joins TRBV6-2 or TRBV6-3 to TRBJ2-7; D uncertain. The CDR3 is made up of 14 amino acids. Germline lookup yields CDR1 MNHEY and CDR2 SVGEGT. V was clipped by 2 bases and J by 0 bases, with 8 bases between them.

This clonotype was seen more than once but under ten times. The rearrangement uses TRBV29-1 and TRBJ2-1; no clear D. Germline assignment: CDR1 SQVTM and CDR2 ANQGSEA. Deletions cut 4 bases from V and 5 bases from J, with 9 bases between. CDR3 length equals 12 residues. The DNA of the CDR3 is TGCAGCGTTGCTCCACAGAACAATGAGCAGTTCTTC. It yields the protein CSVAPQNNEQFF.

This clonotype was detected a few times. CDR3 loop: CASSEWPGTNQETQYF. The CDR3 bases are TGTGCCAGCAGTGAATGGCCCGGGACAAACCAAGAGACCCAGTACTTC. The J gene is TRBJ2-5, the V gene TRBV2; possibly TRBD1 for D (6 bases). Per the germline V gene, CDR1 is SNHLY and CDR2 is FYNNEI. Deletions cut 2 bases from V and 0 bases from J, with 13 bases between. The CDR3 extends over 16 amino acids.

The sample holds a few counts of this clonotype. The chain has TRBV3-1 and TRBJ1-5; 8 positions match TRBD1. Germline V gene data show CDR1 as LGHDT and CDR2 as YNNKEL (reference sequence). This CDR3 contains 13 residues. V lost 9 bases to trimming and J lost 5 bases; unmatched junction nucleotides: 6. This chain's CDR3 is CARTGVYHQPQHF. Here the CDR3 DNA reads TGTGCCAGGACAGGGGTTTACCATCAGCCCCAGCATTTT. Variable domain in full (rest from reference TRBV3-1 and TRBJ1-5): DTAVSQTPKYLVTQMGNDKSIKCEQNLGHDTMYWYKQDSKKFLKIMFSYNNKELIINETVPNRFSPKSPDKAHLNLHINSLELGDSAVYFCARTGVYHQPQHFGDGTRLSIL.

The CDR3 sequence is CASSQDTGQGMEQYF. DNA of the CDR3: TGCGCCAGCAGCCAAGATACAGGACAAGGTATGGAGCAGTACTTC. The rearrangement joins TRBV4-1 to TRBJ2-7; tentative D call: TRBD1 (5 bases). V lost 0 bases to trimming and J lost 7 bases, with 16 bases between them. Germline V gives CDR1 MGHRA, CDR2 YSYEKL. The CDR3 has 15 residues.

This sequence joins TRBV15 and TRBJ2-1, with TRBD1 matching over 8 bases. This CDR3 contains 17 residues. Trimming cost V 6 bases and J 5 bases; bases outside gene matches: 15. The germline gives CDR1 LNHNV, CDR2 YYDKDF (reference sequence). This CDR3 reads CATREPNPGQENNEQFF. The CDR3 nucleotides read TGTGCCACCAGGGAGCCCAACCCGGGACAGGAGAACAATGAGCAGTTCTTC.

In DNA form, the CDR3 reads TGTGCCAGTAGTATTCGCCCTTTGAACACTGAAGCTTTCTTT. This codes for CASSIRPLNTEAFF. This chain connects TRBV19 to TRBJ1-1; no clear D. Germline loops: CDR1 LNHDA, CDR2 SQIVND (reference sequence). The CDR3 runs 14 residues. V was pared by 3 bases and J by 0 bases, with 8 bases between. Looking up the rest from reference TRBV19 and TRBJ1-1 gives the full variable domain: DGGITQSPKYLFRKEGQNVTLSCEQNLNHDAMYWYRQDPGQGLRLIYYSQIVNDFQKGDIAEGYSVSREKKESFPLTVTSAQKNPTAFYLCASSIRPLNTEAFFGQGTRLTVV.

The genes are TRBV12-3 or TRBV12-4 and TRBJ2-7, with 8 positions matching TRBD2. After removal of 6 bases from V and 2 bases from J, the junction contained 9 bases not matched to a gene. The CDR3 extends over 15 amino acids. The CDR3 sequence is CASSLSGGWTYEQYF. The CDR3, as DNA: TGTGCCAGCAGCCTATCGGGGGGGTGGACCTACGAGCAGTACTTC.

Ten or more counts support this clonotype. The CDR3 region is CASSRWGDEQYF. The CDR3 DNA is TGCGCCAGCAGCCGTTGGGGGGACGAGCAGTACTTC. The chain carries TRBV5-1 and TRBJ2-7, with D perhaps TRBD2 (6 bases). CDR3 size: 12 residues. Germline-derived CDR1 and CDR2 are SGHRS and YFSETQ. Deletions cut 4 bases from V and 5 bases from J, with 10 bases between.

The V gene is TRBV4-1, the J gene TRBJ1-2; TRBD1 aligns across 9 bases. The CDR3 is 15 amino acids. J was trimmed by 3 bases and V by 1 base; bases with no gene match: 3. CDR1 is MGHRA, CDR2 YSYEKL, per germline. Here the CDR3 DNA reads TGCGCCAGCAGCCAAGGGGACAGGGTTGACTATGGCTACACCTTC. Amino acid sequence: CASSQGDRVDYGYTF.

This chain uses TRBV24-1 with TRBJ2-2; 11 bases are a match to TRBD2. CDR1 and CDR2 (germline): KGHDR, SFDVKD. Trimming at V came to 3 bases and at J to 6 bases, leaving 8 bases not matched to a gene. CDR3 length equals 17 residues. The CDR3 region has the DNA TGTGCCACCAGTGATCCCAAGACTAGCGGGGAAGCCGGGGAGCTGTTTTTT. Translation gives CATSDPKTSGEAGELFF.

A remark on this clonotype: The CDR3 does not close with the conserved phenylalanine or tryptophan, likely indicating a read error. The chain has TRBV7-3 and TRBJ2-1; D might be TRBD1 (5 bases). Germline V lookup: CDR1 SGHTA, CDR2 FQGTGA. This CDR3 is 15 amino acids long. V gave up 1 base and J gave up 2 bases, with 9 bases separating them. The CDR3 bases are TGTGCCAGCAGCTTAAAGCTGGGGCCCTACAATGAGCAGTTCTTA. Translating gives CASSLKLGPYNEQFL.

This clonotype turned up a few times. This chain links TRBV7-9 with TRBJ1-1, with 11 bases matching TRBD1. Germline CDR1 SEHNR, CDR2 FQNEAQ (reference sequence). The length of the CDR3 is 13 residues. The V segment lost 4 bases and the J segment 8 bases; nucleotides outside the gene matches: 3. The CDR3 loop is CASSYGTGGEAFF. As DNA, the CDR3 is TGTGCCAGCAGCTACGGGACAGGGGGGGAAGCTTTCTTT.

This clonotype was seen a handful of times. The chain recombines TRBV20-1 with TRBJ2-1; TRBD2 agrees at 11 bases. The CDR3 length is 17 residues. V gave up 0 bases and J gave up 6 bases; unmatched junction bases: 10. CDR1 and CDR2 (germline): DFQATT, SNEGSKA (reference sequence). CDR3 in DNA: TGCAGTGCTAGAGACTTCGCTCTAGCGGGAGGCCCCAATGAGCAGTTCTTC. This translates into CSARDFALAGGPNEQFF.

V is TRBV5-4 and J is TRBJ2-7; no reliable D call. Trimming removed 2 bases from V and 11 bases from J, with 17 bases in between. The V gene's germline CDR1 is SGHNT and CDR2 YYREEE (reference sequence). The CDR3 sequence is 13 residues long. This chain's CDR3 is CASSFSGREYEYF. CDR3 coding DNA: TGTGCCAGCAGCTTTTCAGGCAGAGAGTACGAGTACTTC.

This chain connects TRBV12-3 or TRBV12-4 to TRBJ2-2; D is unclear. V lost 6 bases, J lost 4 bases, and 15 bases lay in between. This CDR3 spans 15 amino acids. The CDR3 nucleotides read TGTGCCAGCAGCTCCACGGTCTGGGGCACCGGGGAGCTGTTTTTT. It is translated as CASSSTVWGTGELFF.

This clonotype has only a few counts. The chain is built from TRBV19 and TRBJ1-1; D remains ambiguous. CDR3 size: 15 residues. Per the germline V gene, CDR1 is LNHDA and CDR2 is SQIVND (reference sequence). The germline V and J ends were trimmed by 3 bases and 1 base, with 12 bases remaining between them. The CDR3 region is CASSILPDSNTEAFF. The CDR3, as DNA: TGTGCCAGTAGTATCCTTCCGGATTCGAACACTGAAGCTTTCTTT.

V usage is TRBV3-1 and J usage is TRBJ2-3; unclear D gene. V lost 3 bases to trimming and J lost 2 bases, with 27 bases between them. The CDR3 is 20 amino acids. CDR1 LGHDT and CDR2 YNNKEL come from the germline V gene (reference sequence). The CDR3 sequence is CASSHVGSRSAGPVTDTQYF. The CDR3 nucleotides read TGTGCCAGCAGCCACGTCGGGTCCCGGTCCGCCGGCCCTGTCACAGATACGCAGTATTTT.

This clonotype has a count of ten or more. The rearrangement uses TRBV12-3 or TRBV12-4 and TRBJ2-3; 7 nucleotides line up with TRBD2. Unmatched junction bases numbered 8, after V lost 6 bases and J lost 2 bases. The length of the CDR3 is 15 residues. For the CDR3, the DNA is TGTGCCAGCAGCCTCGGTACTAGCGACACAGATACGCAGTATTTT. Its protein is CASSLGTSDTDTQYF.

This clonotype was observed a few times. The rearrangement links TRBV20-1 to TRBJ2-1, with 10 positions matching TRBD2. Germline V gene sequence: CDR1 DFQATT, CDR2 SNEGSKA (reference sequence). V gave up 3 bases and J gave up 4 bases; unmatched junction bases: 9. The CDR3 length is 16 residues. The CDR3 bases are TGCAGTGCTAGTCGACCCCGACTAGCGGGTTACAATGAGCAGTTCTTC. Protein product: CSASRPRLAGYNEQFF.

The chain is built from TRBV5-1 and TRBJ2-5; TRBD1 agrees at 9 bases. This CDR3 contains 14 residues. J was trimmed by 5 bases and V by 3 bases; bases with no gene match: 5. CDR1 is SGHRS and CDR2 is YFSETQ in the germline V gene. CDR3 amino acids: CASSWGQGGETQYF. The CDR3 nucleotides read TGCGCCAGCAGCTGGGGACAGGGCGGGGAGACCCAGTACTTC. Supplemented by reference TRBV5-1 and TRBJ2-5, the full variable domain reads KAGVTQTPRYLIKTRGQQVTLSCSPISGHRSVSWYQQTPGQGLQFLFEYFSETQRNKGNFPGRFSGRQFSNSRSEMNVSTLELGDSALYLCASSWGQGGETQYFGPGTRLLVL.

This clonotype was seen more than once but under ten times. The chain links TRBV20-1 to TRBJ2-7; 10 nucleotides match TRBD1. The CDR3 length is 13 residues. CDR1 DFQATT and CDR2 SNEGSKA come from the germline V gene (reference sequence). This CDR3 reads CSSRDRGSYEQYF. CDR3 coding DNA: TGCAGCTCGCGGGACAGGGGCTCCTACGAGCAGTACTTC.

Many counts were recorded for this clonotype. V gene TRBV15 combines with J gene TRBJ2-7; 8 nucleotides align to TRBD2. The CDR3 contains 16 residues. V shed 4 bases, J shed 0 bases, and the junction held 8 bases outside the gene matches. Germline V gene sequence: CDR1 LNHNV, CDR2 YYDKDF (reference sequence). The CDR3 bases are TGTGCCACCAGCACTAATACGGGGGGGGACTCCTACGAGCAGTACTTC. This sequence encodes CATSTNTGGDSYEQYF.

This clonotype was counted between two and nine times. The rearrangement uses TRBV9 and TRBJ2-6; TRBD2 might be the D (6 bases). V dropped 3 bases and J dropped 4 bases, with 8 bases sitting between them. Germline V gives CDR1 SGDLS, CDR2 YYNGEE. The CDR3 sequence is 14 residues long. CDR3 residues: CASSALAGANVLTF. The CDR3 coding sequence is TGTGCCAGCAGCGCCCTAGCGGGGGCCAACGTCCTGACTTTC.

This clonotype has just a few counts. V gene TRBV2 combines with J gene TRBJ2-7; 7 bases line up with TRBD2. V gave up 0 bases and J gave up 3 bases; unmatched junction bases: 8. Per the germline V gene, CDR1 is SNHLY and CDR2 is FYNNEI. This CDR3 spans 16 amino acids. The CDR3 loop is CASSEALLGGVYEQYF. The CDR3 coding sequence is TGTGCCAGCAGTGAAGCGCTTCTTGGGGGGGTCTACGAGCAGTACTTC.

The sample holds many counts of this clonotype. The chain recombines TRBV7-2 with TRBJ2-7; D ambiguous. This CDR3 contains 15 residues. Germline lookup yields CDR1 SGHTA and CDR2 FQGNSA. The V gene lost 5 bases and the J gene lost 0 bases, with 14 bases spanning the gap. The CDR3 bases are TGTGCCAGCAGCGCGCAAGGCAGTAGCTCCTACGAGCAGTACTTC. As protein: CASSAQGSSSYEQYF.

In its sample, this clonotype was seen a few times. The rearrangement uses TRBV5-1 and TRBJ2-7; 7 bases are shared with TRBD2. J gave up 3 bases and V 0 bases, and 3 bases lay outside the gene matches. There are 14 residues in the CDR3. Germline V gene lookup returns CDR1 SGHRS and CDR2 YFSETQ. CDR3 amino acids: CASSLVTGGYEQYF. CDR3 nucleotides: TGCGCCAGCAGCTTGGTAACGGGAGGCTACGAGCAGTACTTC.

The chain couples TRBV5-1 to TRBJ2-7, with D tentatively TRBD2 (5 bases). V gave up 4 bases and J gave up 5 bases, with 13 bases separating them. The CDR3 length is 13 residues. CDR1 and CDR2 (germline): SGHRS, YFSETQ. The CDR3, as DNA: TGCGCCAGCAGCCCTGGCCCGGAGGACGAGCAGTACTTC. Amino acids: CASSPGPEDEQYF.

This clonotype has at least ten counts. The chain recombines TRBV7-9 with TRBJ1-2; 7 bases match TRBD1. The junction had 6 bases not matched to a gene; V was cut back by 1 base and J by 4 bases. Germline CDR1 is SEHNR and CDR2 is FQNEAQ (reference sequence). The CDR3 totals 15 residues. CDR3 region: CASSLVGTDRYGYTF. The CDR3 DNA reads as TGTGCCAGCAGCTTAGTCGGGACAGACCGCTATGGCTACACCTTC.

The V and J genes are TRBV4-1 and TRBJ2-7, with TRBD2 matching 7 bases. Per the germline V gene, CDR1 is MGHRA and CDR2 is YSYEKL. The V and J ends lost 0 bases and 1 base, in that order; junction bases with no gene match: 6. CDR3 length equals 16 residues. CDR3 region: CASSQEAEAGSYEQYF. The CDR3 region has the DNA TGCGCCAGCAGCCAAGAGGCGGAAGCGGGGTCCTACGAGCAGTACTTC.

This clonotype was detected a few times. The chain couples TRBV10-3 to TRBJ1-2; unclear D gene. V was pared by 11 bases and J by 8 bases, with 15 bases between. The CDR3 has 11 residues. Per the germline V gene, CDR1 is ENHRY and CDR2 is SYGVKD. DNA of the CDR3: TGTGCCTCATGGTTCATAGGGGGCTACACCTTC. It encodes CASWFIGGYTF.

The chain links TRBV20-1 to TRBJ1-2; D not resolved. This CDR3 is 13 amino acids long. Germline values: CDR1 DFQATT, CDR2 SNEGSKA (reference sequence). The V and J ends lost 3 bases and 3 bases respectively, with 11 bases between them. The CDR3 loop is CSASPRTDYGYTF. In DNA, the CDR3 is TGCAGTGCTAGCCCCCGGACGGACTATGGCTACACCTTC.